These T cell receptor beta chains were read from a single sample in a study of blood T cell repertoires in COVID-19. TCRdb keeps only in-frame clones here, not all; method: immunoSEQ multiplex PCR. The table records 140,000 to 150,000 clones, 80% to 85% of them present only once. Material: peripheral blood. These TCRs come from a human donor in a cohort sampled during active COVID-19. Both conserved end residues are trimmed from each CDR3.

J: TRBJ2-5; V: TRBV7-5; CDR3: VRSVRGQDPQSQY
J: TRBJ2-1; V: TRBV6-2/TRBV6-3; CDR3: ASSSPAGSSYNEQF
J: TRBJ1-1; V: TRBV6-5; CDR3: ASSYRGGQVFEAF
J: TRBJ2-7; V: TRBV5-6; CDR3: ASSLVGGAPYEQY
J: TRBJ2-4; V: TRBV4-1; CDR3: ASSRDRSKNIQY
J: TRBJ2-1; V: TRBV14; CDR3: ASSKGHPIGNWQF
J: TRBJ1-2; V: TRBV7-2; CDR3: ASSKDRGRGGYT
J: TRBJ2-7; V: TRBV5-1; CDR3: ASSLRQGVSYEQY
J: TRBJ2-1; V: TRBV18; CDR3: ASSPPRVPTRGIGNEQF
J: TRBJ2-1; V: TRBV6-2/TRBV6-3; CDR3: ASSFPPGQPYNEQF
J: TRBJ2-5; V: TRBV11-2; CDR3: ASSLDYGQGKTQY
J: TRBJ1-1; V: TRBV5-4; CDR3: ASSTLQGAGTEAF
J: TRBJ1-6; V: TRBV3-1/TRBV3-2; CDR3: ASSQGTGYNSPLH
J: TRBJ2-1; V: TRBV25-1; CDR3: ASSESGEQF
J: TRBJ1-5; V: TRBV5-6; CDR3: ASSQGAGQPQH
J: TRBJ2-2; V: TRBV7-3; CDR3: ASSFFGGTGELF
J: TRBJ2-5; V: TRBV7-6; CDR3: ASSLLRQTQETQY
J: TRBJ1-1; V: TRBV3-1/TRBV3-2; CDR3: ASSQAPGQTLITEAF
J: TRBJ1-5; V: TRBV9; CDR3: ASSPGTGRFQPQH
J: TRBJ2-2; V: TRBV7-8; CDR3: ASSLTLLAGEPGELF
J: TRBJ2-7; V: TRBV3-1/TRBV3-2; CDR3: ASSQDETPS
J: TRBJ1-2; V: TRBV28; CDR3: ASSPTTGGRYGYT